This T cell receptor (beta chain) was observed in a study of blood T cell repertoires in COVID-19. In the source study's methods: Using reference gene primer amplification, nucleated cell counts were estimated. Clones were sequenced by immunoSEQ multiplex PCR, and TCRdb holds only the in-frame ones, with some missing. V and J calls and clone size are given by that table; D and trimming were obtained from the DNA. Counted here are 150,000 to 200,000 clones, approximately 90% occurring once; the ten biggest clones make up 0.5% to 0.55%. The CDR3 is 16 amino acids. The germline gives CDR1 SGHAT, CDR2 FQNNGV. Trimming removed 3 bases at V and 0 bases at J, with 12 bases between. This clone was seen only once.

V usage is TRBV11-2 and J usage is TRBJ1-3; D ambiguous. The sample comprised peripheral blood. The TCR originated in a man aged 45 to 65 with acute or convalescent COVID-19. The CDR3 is CASSFSGLDSGNTIYF. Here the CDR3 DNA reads TGTGCCAGCAGCTTTTCAGGATTGGACTCTGGAAACACCATATATTTT.